What follows describes a single T cell receptor (beta chain). Its antigen is unidentified. This sample is part of a study of shared clonotypes between healthy human individuals. Investigators spread the genomic DNA of each subset evenly over several immunoSEQ plates. Produced via immunoSEQ multiplex PCR; TCRdb's table is partial and in-frame only. Here the sample spans fewer than 800,000 clones, approximately 90% being singletons. The CDR3 has 13 residues. Deletions cut 5 bases from V and 11 bases from J, with 19 bases between. The germline gives CDR1 LNHNV, CDR2 YYDKDF (reference sequence). Study observations and caveats: Richness estimates generally favored naive over memory subsets. Rarefaction gave evidence that sorted-subset sequencing remained incomplete despite large depth.

Positive CCR7 selection of CD45RO-negative cells yielded the naive CD8 cells, and terminally differentiated effector memory CD45RA+ cells were excluded. Sequenced input: naive CD8+ T cells sorted from blood. The chain recombines TRBV15 with TRBJ2-7, with D possibly called TRBD1 or TRBD2 (5 bases each). This clonotype was sampled from a man aged 25-40 years in good health. CDR3 coding DNA: TGTGCCACCAGCCAAAAAAAAGGGGACGAAGAGTACTTC. Its protein is CATSQKKGDEEYF.